A selection of T cell receptor beta chains follows, all from one sample in a study of siplizumab effects on memory and regulatory T cells. Clones were sequenced by immunoSEQ multiplex PCR, and TCRdb holds only the in-frame ones, with some missing. The sample gives about 9,600 clones, 40% to 55% of which show up once; around a fifth is in the top ten. Antigens for these TCRs are unknown. The sequenced sample consisted of CFSE-low (dividing) CD4+ T cells sorted from an allogeneic mixed lymphocyte reaction. These receptors came from a human donor in good health; the cells came from an allogeneic mixed lymphocyte reaction. Each CDR3 is given with its conserved first and last residue. The D gene is left open where the match is weak. A row's size may be missing; if present it is once, few, many or a size class.

CDR3 protein	CDR3 DNA	V gene	J gene	D gene	clone size
CAIQGSGGYTF	TGTGCCATACAGGGTTCGGGTGGCTACACCTTC	TRBV28	TRBJ1-2	.	few
CASSFFAGGSVHTQYF	TGTGCCAGCAGCTTTTTTGCGGGGGGGTCGGTTCATACGCAGTATTTT	TRBV5-4	TRBJ2-3	TRBD2	few
CASSPQEGSGNTIYF	TGTGCCAGCTCACCACAAGAGGGCTCTGGAAACACCATATATTTT	TRBV18	TRBJ1-3	.	once
CASSFDRYQPQHF	TGTGCCAGCAGCTTCGACCGTTATCAGCCCCAGCATTTT	TRBV7-3	TRBJ1-5	.	.
CASSPGTFAVETQYF	TGTGCCAGCAGCCCCGGGACTTTCGCAGTGGAGACCCAGTACTTC	TRBV14	TRBJ2-5	.	few
CASSPDGDTQYF	TGTGCCAGCTCTCCCGATGGAGATACGCAGTATTTT	TRBV18	TRBJ2-3	.	few
CASSEKWGTDTQYF	TGTGCCAGCAGTGAAAAGTGGGGCACAGATACGCAGTATTTT	TRBV2	TRBJ2-3	.	few
CASSWGTDTQYF	TGTGCCAGCTCGTGGGGCACAGATACGCAGTATTTT	TRBV2	TRBJ2-3	.	few
CASSVAAGRTGELFF	TGTGCCAGCAGTGTGGCAGCGGGACGAACCGGGGAGCTGTTTTTT	TRBV2	TRBJ2-2	TRBD2	.
CASRVQGRPEAFF	TGTGCCAGCAGGGTACAGGGTCGCCCTGAAGCTTTCTTT	TRBV28	TRBJ1-1	.	.
CASSGTSGGTGIQYF	TGTGCCAGCAGTGGGACTAGCGGGGGTACGGGCATTCAGTACTTC	TRBV7-8	TRBJ2-4	TRBD2	medium-sized
CASSSIGGLVQYF	TGTGCCAGCAGCTCCATTGGGGGACTAGTGCAGTACTTC	TRBV5-4	TRBJ2-7	TRBD2	medium-sized
CASSARTSGTNEQFF	TGTGCCAGCAGCGCCAGGACTAGCGGGACCAATGAGCAGTTCTTC	TRBV9	TRBJ2-1	TRBD2	.
CASSQQEFYGYTF	TGTGCCAGCAGTCAACAAGAATTCTATGGCTACACCTTC	TRBV2	TRBJ1-2	.	.
CASRLRSWGGANVLTF	TGTGCCAGCAGGCTGCGGAGTTGGGGTGGGGCCAACGTCCTGACTTTC	TRBV11-2	TRBJ2-6	.	few
CASSGGEVEAFF	TGTGCCAGCAGTGGGGGGGAGGTTGAAGCTTTCTTT	TRBV27	TRBJ1-1	.	.
CASSDSRQGGGEKLFF	TGTGCCAGCAGTGATTCCCGACAGGGAGGAGGAGAAAAACTGTTTTTT	TRBV25-1	TRBJ1-4	TRBD1	.
CASSRSREGTHSPLHF	TGTGCCAGCAGCCGCTCTAGAGAGGGGACCCATTCACCCCTCCACTTT	TRBV5-4	TRBJ1-6	.	.
CAWSVRGNQPQHF	TGTGCCTGGAGTGTTAGGGGTAATCAGCCCCAGCATTTT	TRBV30	TRBJ1-5	.	medium-sized
CASSLAPAGYEKLFF	TGCGCCAGCAGCTTGGCCCCGGCCGGATATGAAAAACTGTTTTTT	TRBV5-1	TRBJ1-4	.	few
CASREGSRKTQYF	TGTGCCAGCCGGGAAGGGAGTCGGAAGACCCAGTACTTC	TRBV2	TRBJ2-5	.	few
CASSLDRGPEAFF	TGTGCCAGCAGCTTGGACAGGGGTCCTGAAGCTTTCTTT	TRBV5-4	TRBJ1-1	TRBD1	.
CASSLGNRYEQYF	TGTGCCAGCAGCTTAGGGAACAGATACGAGCAGTACTTC	TRBV11-1	TRBJ2-7	.	.
CASKARRKSFNEQFF	TGTGCCAGCAAGGCCCGGAGAAAATCCTTCAATGAGCAGTTCTTC	TRBV28	TRBJ2-1	.	.
CASTTGFRNEQFF	TGTGCCAGCACTACAGGGTTCAGAAATGAGCAGTTCTTC	TRBV7-2	TRBJ2-1	.	few
CASSLGGFSGRQSYNEQFF	TGTGCCAGCAGCTTAGGAGGGTTTAGCGGGAGGCAGTCCTACAATGAGCAGTTCTTC	TRBV7-6	TRBJ2-1	TRBD2	.
CASSLSDTQYF	TGTGCCAGCAGCTTATCAGATACGCAGTATTTT	TRBV7-6	TRBJ2-3	.	.
CASRKFYEQYF	TGTGCCAGCAGAAAATTTTACGAGCAGTACTTC	TRBV2	TRBJ2-7	.	once
CAISSPGQGSNEQFF	TGTGCCATCAGTTCCCCGGGACAGGGCTCCAATGAGCAGTTCTTC	TRBV10-3	TRBJ2-1	TRBD1	.
CSVSTSGTGPETQYF	TGCAGCGTTTCGACTAGCGGGACGGGGCCAGAGACCCAGTACTTC	TRBV29-1	TRBJ2-5	TRBD2	few
CASSLRGRENIQYF	TGTGCCAGCAGCTTGAGGGGGCGGGAAAACATTCAGTACTTC	TRBV5-4	TRBJ2-4	TRBD1	.
CASSLLDRAYEQYF	TGCGCCAGCAGCTTACTGGACAGAGCCTACGAGCAGTACTTC	TRBV5-1	TRBJ2-7	.	.
CASSWDIAPDTQYF	TGTGCCAGCTCCTGGGACATCGCCCCCGATACGCAGTATTTT	TRBV2	TRBJ2-3	.	once
CASSLTSLETQYF	TGTGCCAGCAGCTTAACCAGCTTGGAGACCCAGTACTTC	TRBV7-2	TRBJ2-5	.	.
CASSGGAGFFHEQFF	TGTGCCAGCAGCGGGGGGGCGGGATTTTTCCATGAGCAGTTCTTC	TRBV5-4	TRBJ2-1	.	few
CASSEAGTGVSGANVLTF	TGCGCCAGCAGTGAAGCCGGGACAGGGGTTTCTGGGGCCAACGTCCTGACTTTC	TRBV10-2	TRBJ2-6	TRBD1	.
CASSPSGLAAYNEQFF	TGCGCCAGCAGCCCCTCGGGACTAGCGGCCTACAATGAGCAGTTCTTC	TRBV5-1	TRBJ2-1	TRBD2	few